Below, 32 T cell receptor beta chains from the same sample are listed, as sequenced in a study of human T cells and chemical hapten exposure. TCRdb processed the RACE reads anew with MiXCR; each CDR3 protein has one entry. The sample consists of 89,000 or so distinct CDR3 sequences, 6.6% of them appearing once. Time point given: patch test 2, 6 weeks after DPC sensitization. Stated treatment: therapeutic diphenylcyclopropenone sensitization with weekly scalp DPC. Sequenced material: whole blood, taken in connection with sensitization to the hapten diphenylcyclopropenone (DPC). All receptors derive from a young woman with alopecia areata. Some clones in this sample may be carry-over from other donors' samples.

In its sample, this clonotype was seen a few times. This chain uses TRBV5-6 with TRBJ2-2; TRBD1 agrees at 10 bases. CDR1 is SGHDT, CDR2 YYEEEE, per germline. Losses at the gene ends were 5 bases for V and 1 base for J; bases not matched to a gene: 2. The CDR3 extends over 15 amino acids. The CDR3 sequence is CASSRDRGNTGELFF. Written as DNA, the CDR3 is TGTGCCAGCAGTCGGGACAGGGGGAACACCGGGGAGCTGTTTTTT.

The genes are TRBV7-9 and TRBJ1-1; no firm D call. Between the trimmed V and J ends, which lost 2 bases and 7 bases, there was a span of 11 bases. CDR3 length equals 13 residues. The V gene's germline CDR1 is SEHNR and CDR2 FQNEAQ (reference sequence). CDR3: CASSLMSGNEAFF. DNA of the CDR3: TGTGCCAGCAGCTTAATGTCAGGTAATGAAGCTTTCTTT.

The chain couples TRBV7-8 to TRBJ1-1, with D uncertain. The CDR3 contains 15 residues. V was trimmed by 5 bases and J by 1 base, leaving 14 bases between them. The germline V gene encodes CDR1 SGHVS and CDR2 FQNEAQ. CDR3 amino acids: CASSPLPLENTEAFF. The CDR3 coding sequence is TGTGCCAGCAGCCCCCTCCCTTTGGAGAACACTGAAGCTTTCTTT.

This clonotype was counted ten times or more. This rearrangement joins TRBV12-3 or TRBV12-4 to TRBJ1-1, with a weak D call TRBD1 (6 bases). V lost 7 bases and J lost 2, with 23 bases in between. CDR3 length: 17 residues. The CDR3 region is CASTPRRKQGRNTEAFF. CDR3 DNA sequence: TGTGCCAGCACCCCTAGGCGCAAACAGGGACGTAACACTGAAGCTTTCTTT.

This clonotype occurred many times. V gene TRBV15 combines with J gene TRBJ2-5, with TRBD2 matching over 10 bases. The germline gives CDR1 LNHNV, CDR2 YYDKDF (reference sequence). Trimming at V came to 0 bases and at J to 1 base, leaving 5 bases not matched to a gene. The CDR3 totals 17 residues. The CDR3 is CATSREISGGFQETQYF. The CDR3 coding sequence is TGTGCCACCAGCAGAGAGATTAGCGGGGGGTTCCAAGAGACCCAGTACTTC.

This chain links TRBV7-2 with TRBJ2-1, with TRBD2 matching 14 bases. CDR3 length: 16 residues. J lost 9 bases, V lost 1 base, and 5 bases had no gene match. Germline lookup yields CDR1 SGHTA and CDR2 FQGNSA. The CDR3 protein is CASSLGLAGGRSEQFF. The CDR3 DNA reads TGTGCCAGCAGCTTAGGACTAGCGGGGGGGCGGTCTGAGCAGTTCTTC.

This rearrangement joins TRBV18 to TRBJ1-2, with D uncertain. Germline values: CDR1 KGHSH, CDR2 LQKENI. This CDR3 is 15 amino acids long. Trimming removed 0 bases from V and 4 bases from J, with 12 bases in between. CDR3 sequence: CASSPPSMNLYGYTF. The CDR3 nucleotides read TGTGCCAGCTCACCACCGTCGATGAACCTCTATGGCTACACCTTC.

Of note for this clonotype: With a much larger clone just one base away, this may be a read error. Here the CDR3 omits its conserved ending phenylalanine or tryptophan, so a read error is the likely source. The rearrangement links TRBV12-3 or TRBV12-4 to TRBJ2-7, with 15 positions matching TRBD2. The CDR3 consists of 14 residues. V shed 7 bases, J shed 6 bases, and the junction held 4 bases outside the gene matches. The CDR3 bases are TGTGCCAGCACCTCGGGACTAGCGGGGGGCGAGCAGTACTCC. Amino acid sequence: CASTSGLAGGEQYS.

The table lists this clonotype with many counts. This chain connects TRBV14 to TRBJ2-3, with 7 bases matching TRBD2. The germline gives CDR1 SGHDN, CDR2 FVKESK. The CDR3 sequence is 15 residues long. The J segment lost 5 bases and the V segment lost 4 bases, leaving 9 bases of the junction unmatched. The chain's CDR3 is CASSPRLAVGDTQYF. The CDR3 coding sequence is TGTGCCAGCAGCCCCCGACTAGCAGTTGGAGATACGCAGTATTTT. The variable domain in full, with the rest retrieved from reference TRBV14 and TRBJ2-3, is EAGVTQFPSHSVIEKGQTVTLRCDPISGHDNLYWYRRVMGKEIKFLLHFVKESKQDESGMPNNRFLAERTGGTYSTLKVQPAELEDSGVYFCASSPRLAVGDTQYFGPGTRLTVL.

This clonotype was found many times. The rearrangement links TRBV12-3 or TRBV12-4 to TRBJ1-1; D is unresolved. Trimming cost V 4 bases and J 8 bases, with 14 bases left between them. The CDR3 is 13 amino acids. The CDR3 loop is CASSSTSSPEAFF. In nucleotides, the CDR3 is TGTGCCAGCAGTTCCACCAGCAGCCCAGAAGCTTTCTTT.

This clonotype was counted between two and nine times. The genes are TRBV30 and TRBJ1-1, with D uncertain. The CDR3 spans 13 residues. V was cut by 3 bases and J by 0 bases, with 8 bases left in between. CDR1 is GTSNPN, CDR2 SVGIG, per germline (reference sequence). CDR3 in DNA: TGTGCCTGGAGCCGGGGAGTGAACACTGAAGCTTTCTTT. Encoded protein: CAWSRGVNTEAFF. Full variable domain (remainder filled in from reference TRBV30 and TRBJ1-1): SQTIHQWPATLVQPVGSPLSLECTVEGTSNPNLYWYRQAAGRGLQLLFYSVGIGQISSEVPQNLSASRPQDRQFILSSKKLLLSDSGFYLCAWSRGVNTEAFFGQGTRLTVV.

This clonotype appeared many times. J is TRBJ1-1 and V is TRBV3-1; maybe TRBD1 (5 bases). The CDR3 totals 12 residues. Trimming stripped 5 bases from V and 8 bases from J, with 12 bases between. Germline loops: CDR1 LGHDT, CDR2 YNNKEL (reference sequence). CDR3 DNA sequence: TGTGCCAGCAGCAGAACCGGGACGGAAGCTTTCTTT. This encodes CASSRTGTEAFF.

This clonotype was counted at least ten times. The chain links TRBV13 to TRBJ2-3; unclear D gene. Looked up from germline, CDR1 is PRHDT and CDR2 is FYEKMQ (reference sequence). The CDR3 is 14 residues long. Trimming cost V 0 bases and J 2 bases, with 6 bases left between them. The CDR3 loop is CASSLGGVTDTQYF. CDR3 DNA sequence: TGTGCCAGCAGCTTAGGTGGAGTCACAGATACGCAGTATTTT.

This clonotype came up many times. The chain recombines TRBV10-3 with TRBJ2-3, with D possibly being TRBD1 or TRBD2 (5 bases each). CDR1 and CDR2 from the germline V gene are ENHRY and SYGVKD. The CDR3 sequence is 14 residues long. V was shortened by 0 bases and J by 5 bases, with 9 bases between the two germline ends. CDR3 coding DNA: TGTGCCATCAGTGAGTCGGGGGATTTAGATACGCAGTATTTT. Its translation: CAISESGDLDTQYF.

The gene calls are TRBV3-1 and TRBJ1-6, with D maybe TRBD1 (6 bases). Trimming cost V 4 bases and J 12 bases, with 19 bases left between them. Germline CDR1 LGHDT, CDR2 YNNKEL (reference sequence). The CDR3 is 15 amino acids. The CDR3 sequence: CASSPFGQPGVPLHF. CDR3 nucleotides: TGTGCCAGCAGCCCCTTTGGACAGCCGGGAGTACCCCTCCACTTT.

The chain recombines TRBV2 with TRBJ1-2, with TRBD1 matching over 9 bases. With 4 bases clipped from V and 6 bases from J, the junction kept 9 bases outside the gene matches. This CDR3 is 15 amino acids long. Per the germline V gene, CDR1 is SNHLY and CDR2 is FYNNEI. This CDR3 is CASSAGDRVFHGYTF. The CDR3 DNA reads TGTGCCAGCAGTGCTGGGGACAGGGTTTTTCATGGCTACACCTTC.

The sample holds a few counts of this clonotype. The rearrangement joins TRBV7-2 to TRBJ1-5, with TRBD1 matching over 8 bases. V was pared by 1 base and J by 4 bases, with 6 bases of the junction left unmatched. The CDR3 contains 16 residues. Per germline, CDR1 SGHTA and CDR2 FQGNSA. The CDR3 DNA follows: TGTGCCAGCAGCTTAGGACCACAGGGGGTAAATCAGCCCCAGCATTTT. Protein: CASSLGPQGVNQPQHF.

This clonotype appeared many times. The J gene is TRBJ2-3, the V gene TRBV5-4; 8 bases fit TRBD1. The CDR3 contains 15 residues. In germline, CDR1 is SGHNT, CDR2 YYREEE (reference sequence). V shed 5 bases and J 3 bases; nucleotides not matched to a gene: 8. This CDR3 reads CASRNQGAGTDTQYF. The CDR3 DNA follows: TGTGCCAGCAGAAACCAGGGGGCCGGGACAGATACGCAGTATTTT.

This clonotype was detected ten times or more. The DNA for the CDR3 is TGTGCCAGCAGTTTCGGGGGGGCTGGCTACGAGCAGTACTTC. Protein product: CASSFGGAGYEQYF. This rearrangement joins TRBV27 to TRBJ2-7, with TRBD2 matching over 8 bases. CDR1 is MNHEY, CDR2 SMNVEV, per germline (reference sequence). This CDR3 comprises 14 residues. The ends lost 3 bases at V and 3 bases at J; junction bases unmatched: 4.

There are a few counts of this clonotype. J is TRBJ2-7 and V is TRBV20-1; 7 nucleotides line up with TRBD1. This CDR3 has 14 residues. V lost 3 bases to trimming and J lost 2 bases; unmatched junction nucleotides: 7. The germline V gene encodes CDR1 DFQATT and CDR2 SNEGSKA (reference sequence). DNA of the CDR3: TGCAGTGCTAGTAAACCGACAGGGCCCTACGAGCAGTACTTC. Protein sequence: CSASKPTGPYEQYF.

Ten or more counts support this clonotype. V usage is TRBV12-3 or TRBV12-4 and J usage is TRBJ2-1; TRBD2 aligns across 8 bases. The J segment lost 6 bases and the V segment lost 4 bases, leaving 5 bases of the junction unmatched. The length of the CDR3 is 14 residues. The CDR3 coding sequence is TGTGCCAGCAGTTCAGGGGCGGGGGGCAATGAGCAGTTCTTC. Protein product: CASSSGAGGNEQFF.

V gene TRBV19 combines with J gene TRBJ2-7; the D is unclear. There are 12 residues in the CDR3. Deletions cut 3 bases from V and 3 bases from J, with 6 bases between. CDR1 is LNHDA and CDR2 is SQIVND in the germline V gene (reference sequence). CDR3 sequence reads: CASSMLGYEQYF. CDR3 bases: TGTGCCAGTAGTATGCTGGGCTACGAGCAGTACTTC.

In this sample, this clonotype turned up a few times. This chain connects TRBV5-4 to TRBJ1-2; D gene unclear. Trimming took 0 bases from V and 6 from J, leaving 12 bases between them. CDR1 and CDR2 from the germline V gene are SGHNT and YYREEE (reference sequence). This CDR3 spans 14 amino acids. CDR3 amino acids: CASSLEKALDGYTF. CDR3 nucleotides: TGTGCCAGCAGCTTGGAGAAGGCCTTAGATGGCTACACCTTC.

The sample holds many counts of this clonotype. CDR3 protein: CSARTRRTGSYEQYF. In DNA, the CDR3 is TGCAGTGCTCGCACCCGACGGACAGGGTCCTACGAGCAGTACTTC. The V call is TRBV20-1, the J call TRBJ2-7; 8 nucleotides align to TRBD1. This CDR3 is built from 15 residues. The junction had 10 bases not matched to a gene; V was cut back by 5 bases and J by 1 base. The germline CDR1 and CDR2 sequences are DFQATT and SNEGSKA (reference sequence).

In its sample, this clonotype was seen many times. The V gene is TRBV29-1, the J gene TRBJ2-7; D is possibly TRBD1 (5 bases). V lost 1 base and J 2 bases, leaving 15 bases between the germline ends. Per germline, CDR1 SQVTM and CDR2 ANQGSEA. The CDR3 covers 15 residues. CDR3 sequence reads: CSVEGGIGLAYEQYF. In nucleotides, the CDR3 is TGCAGCGTTGAAGGGGGCATTGGGTTGGCCTACGAGCAGTACTTC.

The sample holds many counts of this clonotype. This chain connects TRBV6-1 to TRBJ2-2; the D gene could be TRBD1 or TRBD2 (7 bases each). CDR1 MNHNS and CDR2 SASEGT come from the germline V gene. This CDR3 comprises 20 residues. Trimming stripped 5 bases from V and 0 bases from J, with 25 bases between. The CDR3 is CASSLGRGRGYPSNTGELFF. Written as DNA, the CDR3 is TGTGCCAGCAGTCTTGGTAGGGGGCGGGGGTACCCTTCGAACACCGGGGAGCTGTTTTTT.

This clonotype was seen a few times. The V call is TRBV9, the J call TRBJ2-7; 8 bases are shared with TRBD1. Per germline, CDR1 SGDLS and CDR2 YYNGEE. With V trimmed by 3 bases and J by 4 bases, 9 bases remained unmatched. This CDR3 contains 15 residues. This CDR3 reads CASSADDRGDYEQYF. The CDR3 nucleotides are TGTGCCAGCAGCGCAGACGACAGGGGCGATTACGAGCAGTACTTC.

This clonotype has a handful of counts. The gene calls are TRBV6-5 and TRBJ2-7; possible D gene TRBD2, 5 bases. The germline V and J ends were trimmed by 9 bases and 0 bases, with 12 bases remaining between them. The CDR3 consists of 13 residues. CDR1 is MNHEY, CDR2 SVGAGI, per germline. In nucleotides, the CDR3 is TGTGCCAGTACTCGAGGGAGCTCCTACGAGCAGTACTTC. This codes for CASTRGSSYEQYF.

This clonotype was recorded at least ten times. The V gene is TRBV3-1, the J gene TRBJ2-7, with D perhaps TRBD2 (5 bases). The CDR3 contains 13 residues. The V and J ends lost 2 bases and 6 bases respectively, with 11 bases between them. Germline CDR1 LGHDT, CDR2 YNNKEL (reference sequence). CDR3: CASSQQLGTEQYF. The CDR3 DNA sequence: TGTGCCAGCAGCCAACAACTAGGAACCGAGCAGTACTTC.

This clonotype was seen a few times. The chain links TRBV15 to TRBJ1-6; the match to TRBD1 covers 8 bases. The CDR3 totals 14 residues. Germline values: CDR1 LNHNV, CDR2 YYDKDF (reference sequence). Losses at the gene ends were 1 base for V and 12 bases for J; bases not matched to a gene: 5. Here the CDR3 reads CATSRVTGDRPLHF. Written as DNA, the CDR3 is TGTGCCACCAGCAGAGTGACAGGGGACCGACCCCTCCACTTT.

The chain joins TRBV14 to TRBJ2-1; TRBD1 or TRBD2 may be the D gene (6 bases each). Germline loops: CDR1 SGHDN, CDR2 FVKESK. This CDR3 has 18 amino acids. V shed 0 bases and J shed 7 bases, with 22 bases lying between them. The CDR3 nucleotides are TGTGCCAGCAGCCAAGATCTCGGGGGCCTGTCCTTAGGGAATGAGCAGTTCTTC. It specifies CASSQDLGGLSLGNEQFF.

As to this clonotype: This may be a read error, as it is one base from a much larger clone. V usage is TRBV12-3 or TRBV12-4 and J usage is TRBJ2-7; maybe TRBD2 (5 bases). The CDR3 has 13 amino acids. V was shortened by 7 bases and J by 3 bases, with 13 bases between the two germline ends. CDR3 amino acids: CASTRGRGYEQYF. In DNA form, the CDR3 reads TGTGCCAGCACGCGCGGACGGGGCTACGAGCAGTACTTC.